The 3 T cell receptor beta chains given below trace back to one sample, sequenced in a study of cytomegalovirus exposure and HLA in healthy donors. Both 60 Vbeta primers and 13 Jbeta primers went into the PCR. The repertoire was sequenced with immunoSEQ multiplex PCR; TCRdb's copy has only in-frame clones and lacks some. The data hold fewer than 200,000 clones, with roughly 84% observed a single time. The sample consisted of PBMCs. The receptors shown here come from a girl less than two years old in good health and CMV-seronegative.

The chain combines TRBV6-1 with TRBJ1-1, with 7 bases aligning to TRBD1. Germline CDR1 is MNHNS and CDR2 is SASEGT. This CDR3 has 13 residues. Trimming took 7 bases from V and 3 from J; bases not matched to a gene: 5. CDR3 loop: CASIWQGDTEAFF. In nucleotides, the CDR3 is TGTGCCAGCATATGGCAGGGGGACACTGAAGCTTTCTTT.

CDR3 DNA sequence: TGTGCCAGCAGCCCGACAGGGGGCTACACTGAAGCTTTCTTT. Its protein product is CASSPTGGYTEAFF. This chain connects TRBV13 to TRBJ1-1; 10 nucleotides align to TRBD1. The trim removed 5 bases at V and 3 bases at J, leaving 3 bases unmatched. CDR3 size: 14 residues. In germline, CDR1 is PRHDT, CDR2 FYEKMQ (reference sequence).

This clone was recorded only once. The gene calls are TRBV5-6 and TRBJ1-2; D is unresolved. The germline CDR1 and CDR2 sequences are SGHDT and YYEEEE. V lost 0 bases to trimming and J lost 5 bases, with 5 bases between them. The CDR3 is made up of 12 amino acids. CDR3 coding DNA: TGTGCCAGCAGCTTGGACTATTATGGCTACACCTTC. It codes for CASSLDYYGYTF.